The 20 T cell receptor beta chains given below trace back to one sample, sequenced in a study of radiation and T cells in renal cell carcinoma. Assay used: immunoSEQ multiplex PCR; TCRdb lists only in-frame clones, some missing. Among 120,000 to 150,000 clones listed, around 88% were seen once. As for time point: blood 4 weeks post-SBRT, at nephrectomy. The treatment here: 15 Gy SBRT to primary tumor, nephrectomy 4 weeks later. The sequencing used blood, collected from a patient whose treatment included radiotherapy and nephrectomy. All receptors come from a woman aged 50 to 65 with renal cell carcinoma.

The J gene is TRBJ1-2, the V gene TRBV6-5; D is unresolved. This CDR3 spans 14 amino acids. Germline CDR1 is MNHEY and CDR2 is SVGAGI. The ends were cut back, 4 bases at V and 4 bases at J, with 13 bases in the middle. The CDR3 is CASSLGIEFYGYTF. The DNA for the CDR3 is TGTGCCAGCAGTTTGGGGATCGAATTCTATGGCTACACCTTC.

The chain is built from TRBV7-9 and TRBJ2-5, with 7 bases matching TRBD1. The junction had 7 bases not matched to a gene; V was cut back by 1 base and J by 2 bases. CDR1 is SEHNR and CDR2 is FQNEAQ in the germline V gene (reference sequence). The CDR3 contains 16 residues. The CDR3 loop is CASSLGNRGPQETQYF. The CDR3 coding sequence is TGTGCCAGCAGCTTAGGCAACAGGGGACCTCAAGAGACCCAGTACTTC.

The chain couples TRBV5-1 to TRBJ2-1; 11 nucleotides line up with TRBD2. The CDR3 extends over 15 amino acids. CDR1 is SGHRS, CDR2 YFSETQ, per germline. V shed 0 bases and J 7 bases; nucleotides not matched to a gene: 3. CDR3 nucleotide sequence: TGCGCCAGCAGCTTGGAACTAGCGGGAGTTAATGAGCAGTTCTTC. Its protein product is CASSLELAGVNEQFF.

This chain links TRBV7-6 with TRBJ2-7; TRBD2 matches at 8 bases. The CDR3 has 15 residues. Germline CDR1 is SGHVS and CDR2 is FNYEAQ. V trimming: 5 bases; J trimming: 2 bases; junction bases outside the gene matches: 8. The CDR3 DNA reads TGTGCCAGCAGCCCGCAGCGGGGGCAGACCTACGAGCAGTACTTC. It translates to CASSPQRGQTYEQYF.

For the CDR3, the DNA is TGCAGCGCTTCGGGGGGGCCGGGTGAGGAGCAGTTCTTC. Its protein product is CSASGGPGEEQFF. The genes are TRBV29-1 and TRBJ2-1; TRBD2 matches at 8 bases. V shed 7 bases, J shed 10 bases, and the junction held 12 bases outside the gene matches. CDR3 length: 13 amino acids. Germline V CDR1 and CDR2: SQVTM, ANQGSEA.

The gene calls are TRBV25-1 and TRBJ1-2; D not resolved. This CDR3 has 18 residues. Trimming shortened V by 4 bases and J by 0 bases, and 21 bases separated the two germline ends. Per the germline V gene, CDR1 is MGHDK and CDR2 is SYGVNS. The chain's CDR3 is CASSGVRAKHKSNYGYTF. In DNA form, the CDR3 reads TGTGCCAGCAGTGGGGTTCGGGCCAAACATAAATCTAACTATGGCTACACCTTC.

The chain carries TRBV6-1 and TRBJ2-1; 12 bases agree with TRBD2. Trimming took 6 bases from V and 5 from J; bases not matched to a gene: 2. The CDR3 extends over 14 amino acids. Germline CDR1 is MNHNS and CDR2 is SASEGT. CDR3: CASSRLAGDNEQFF. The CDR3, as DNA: TGTGCCAGCAGCCGACTAGCGGGAGACAATGAGCAGTTCTTC.

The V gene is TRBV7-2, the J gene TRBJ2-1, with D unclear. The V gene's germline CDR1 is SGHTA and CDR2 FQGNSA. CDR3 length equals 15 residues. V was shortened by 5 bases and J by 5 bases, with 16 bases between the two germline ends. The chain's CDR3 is CASSPLVSRDNEQFF. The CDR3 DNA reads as TGTGCCAGCAGCCCCCTAGTAAGCCGCGACAATGAGCAGTTCTTC.

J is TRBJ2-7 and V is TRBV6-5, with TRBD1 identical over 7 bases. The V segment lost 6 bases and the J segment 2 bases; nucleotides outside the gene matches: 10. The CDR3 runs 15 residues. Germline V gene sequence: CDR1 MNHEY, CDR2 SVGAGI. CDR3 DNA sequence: TGTGCCAGCAGGAAGGACAGGACAAGTCCCTACGAGCAGTACTTC. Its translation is CASRKDRTSPYEQYF.

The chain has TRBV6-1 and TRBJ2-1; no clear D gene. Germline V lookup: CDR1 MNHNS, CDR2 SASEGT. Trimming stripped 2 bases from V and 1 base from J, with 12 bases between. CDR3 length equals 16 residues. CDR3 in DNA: TGTGCCAGCAGTGAAAAATTCGTACCATCCTACAATGAGCAGTTCTTC. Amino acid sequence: CASSEKFVPSYNEQFF.

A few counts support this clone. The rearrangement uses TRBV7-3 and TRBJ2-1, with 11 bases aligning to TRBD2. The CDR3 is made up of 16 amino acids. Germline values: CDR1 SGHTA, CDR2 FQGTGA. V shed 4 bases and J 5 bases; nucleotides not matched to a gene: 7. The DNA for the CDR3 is TGTGCCAGCAGCTCCGAGGGACTAGCGGAAAACAATGAGCAGTTCTTC. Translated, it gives CASSSEGLAENNEQFF.

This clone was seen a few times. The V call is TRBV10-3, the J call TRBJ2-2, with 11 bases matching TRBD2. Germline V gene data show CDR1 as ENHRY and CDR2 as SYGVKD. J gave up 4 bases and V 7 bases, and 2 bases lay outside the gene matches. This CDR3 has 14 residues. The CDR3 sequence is CAITSGGPTGELFF. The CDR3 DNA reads TGTGCCATCACTAGCGGGGGGCCCACCGGGGAGCTGTTTTTT.

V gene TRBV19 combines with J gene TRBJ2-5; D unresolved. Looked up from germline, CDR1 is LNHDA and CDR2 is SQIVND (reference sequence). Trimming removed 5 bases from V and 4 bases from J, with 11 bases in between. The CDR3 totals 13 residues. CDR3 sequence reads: CASSFNGGETQYF. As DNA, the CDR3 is TGTGCCAGTAGTTTTAACGGTGGAGAGACCCAGTACTTC.

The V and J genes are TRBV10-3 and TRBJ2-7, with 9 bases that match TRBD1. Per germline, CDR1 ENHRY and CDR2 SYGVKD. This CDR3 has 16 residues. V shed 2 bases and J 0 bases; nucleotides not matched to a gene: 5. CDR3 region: CAISEPRDRASYEQYF. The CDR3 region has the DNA TGTGCCATCAGTGAGCCGAGGGACAGGGCCTCCTACGAGCAGTACTTC.

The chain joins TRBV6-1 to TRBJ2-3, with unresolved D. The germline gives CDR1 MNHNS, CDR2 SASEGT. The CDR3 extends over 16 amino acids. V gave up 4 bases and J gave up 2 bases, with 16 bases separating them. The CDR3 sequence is CASSGEIRALTDTQYF. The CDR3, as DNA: TGTGCCAGCAGTGGAGAAATACGGGCCCTCACAGATACGCAGTATTTT.

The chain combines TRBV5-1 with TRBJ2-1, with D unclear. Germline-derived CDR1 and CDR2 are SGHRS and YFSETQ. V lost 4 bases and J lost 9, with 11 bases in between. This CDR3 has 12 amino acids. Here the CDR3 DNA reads TGCGCCAGCAGCGTCGTCTCCGCTGAGCAGTTCTTC. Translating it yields CASSVVSAEQFF.

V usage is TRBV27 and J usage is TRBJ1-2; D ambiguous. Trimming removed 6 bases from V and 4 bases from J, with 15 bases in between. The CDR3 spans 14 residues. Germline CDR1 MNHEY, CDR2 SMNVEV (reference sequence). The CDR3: CASRKGLTIYGYTF. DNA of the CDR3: TGTGCCAGCAGAAAAGGACTTACGATCTATGGCTACACCTTC.

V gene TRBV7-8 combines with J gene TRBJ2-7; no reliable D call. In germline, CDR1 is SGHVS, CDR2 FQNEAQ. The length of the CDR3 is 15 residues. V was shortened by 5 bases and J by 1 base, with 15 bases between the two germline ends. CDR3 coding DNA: TGTGCCAGCAGCCGAGATAGGACCCGGTCCTACGAGCAGTACTTC. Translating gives CASSRDRTRSYEQYF.

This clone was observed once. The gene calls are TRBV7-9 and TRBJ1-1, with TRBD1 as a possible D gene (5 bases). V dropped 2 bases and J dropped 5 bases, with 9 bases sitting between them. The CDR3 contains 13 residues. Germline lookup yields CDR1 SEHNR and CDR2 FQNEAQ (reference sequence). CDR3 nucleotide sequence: TGTGCCAGCAGCTTACAGGGTGGAACTGAAGCTTTCTTT. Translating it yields CASSLQGGTEAFF.

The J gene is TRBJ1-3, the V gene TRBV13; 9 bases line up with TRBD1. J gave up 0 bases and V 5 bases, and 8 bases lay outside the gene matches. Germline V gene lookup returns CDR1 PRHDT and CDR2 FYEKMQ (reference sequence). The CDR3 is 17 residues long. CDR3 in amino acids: CASSTRTGEYSGNTIYF. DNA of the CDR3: TGTGCCAGCAGCACAAGGACAGGGGAGTACTCTGGAAACACCATATATTTT.